The rows below give T cell receptor beta chains drawn from one sample of a study of identical twins. TCRdb ran MiXCR on the 5' RACE reads and lists one entry per CDR3 protein. The sample includes 200,000 to 250,000 distinct CDR3 sequences, 7.5% seen only once; the top ten take less than 2.5%. The sample was also linked to a second study, of yellow fever vaccine responses in identical twins.

The sequenced material came from memory (CD45RO+) T cells sorted from blood. The receptors stem from a woman in her late teens or twenties in good health. Both conserved end residues are part of each CDR3. The D gene is left open where the match is weak. Where a row states a size, it is once, few, many or the class of an expanded clone; other rows omit it.

v_gene: TRBV2; j_gene: TRBJ2-2; abundance: NA; d_gene: NA; CDR3nt: TGTGCCAGCACAGACAGCAGGGAGGCCGGGGAGCTGTTTTTT; CDR3aa: CASTDSREAGELFF
v_gene: TRBV6-4; j_gene: TRBJ1-5; abundance: many; d_gene: NA; CDR3nt: TGTGCCAGCAGTGACTCCTTCGGATACAATCAGCCCCAGCATTTT; CDR3aa: CASSDSFGYNQPQHF
v_gene: TRBV28; j_gene: TRBJ2-1; abundance: many; d_gene: TRBD2; CDR3nt: TGTGCCAGCAGTTCCCGGACTAGCGGGAGTTCGAGTCGGGTGGATGAGCAGTTCTTC; CDR3aa: CASSSRTSGSSSRVDEQFF
v_gene: TRBV5-5; j_gene: TRBJ2-5; abundance: many; d_gene: NA; CDR3nt: TGTGCCAGCAGCTTGGATCAGGAAAAGACCCAGTACTTC; CDR3aa: CASSLDQEKTQYF
v_gene: TRBV14; j_gene: TRBJ2-7; abundance: NA; d_gene: NA; CDR3nt: TGTGCCTGCCCAGCGAGGGAAGGGGGGTACTACGAGCAGTACTTC; CDR3aa: CACPAREGGYYEQYF
v_gene: TRBV24-1; j_gene: TRBJ2-2; abundance: few; d_gene: NA; CDR3nt: TGTGCCACCAGTGACCCGGGGACCACAAAGGGCGGGGAGCTGTTTTTT; CDR3aa: CATSDPGTTKGGELFF
v_gene: TRBV7-8; j_gene: TRBJ2-7; abundance: NA; d_gene: NA; CDR3nt: TGTGCCAGCAGCTTAGCCCTAACAGTCCCCCCCTACGAGCAGTACTTC; CDR3aa: CASSLALTVPPYEQYF
v_gene: TRBV7-9; j_gene: TRBJ2-7; abundance: few; d_gene: TRBD2; CDR3nt: TGTGCCAGCAGTCGTTCCCCGGGAGGAGCCTACGAGCAGTACTTC; CDR3aa: CASSRSPGGAYEQYF
v_gene: TRBV12-3/TRBV12-4; j_gene: TRBJ2-7; abundance: many; d_gene: TRBD1; CDR3nt: TGTGCCAGCAGTTTAGCGCGAGGGACAGGGGGTTCCCACGAGCAGTACTTC; CDR3aa: CASSLARGTGGSHEQYF
v_gene: TRBV10-3; j_gene: TRBJ1-1; abundance: NA; d_gene: TRBD1; CDR3nt: TGTGCCATCAGGGCGGGAACCGGGACAGGGGAAACTGAAGCTTTCTTT; CDR3aa: CAIRAGTGTGETEAFF
v_gene: TRBV14; j_gene: TRBJ2-5; abundance: many; d_gene: NA; CDR3nt: TGTGCCAGCAGCCAAGCACAGACCCAGTACTTC; CDR3aa: CASSQAQTQYF
v_gene: TRBV15; j_gene: TRBJ1-6; abundance: many; d_gene: TRBD1; CDR3nt: TGTGCCACCAGCAGAGATCCAGGGGGCAATTCACCCCTCCACTTT; CDR3aa: CATSRDPGGNSPLHF
v_gene: TRBV29-1; j_gene: TRBJ2-7; abundance: many; d_gene: NA; CDR3nt: TGCAGCGTCGCTTTGGGGGGCCCGGGGGAGCAGTACTTC; CDR3aa: CSVALGGPGEQYF
v_gene: TRBV20-1; j_gene: TRBJ2-3; abundance: few; d_gene: NA; CDR3nt: TGCAGTGCTCCAAGAGACGCCGGAATAAAGTATTTT; CDR3aa: CSAPRDAGIKYF
v_gene: TRBV10-2; j_gene: TRBJ2-5; abundance: few; d_gene: NA; CDR3nt: TGCGCCAGCAGGGGAGGTTTCACTGAGACCCAGTACTTC; CDR3aa: CASRGGFTETQYF
v_gene: TRBV6-2/TRBV6-3; j_gene: TRBJ1-5; abundance: many; d_gene: NA; CDR3nt: TGTGCCAGCAGGGCGGACAGCTATAGCAATCAGCCCCAGCATTTT; CDR3aa: CASRADSYSNQPQHF
v_gene: TRBV4-2; j_gene: TRBJ2-1; abundance: many; d_gene: TRBD1; CDR3nt: TGTGCCAGCAGACCTGGACAGGGGGCATCAAATGAGCAGTTCTTC; CDR3aa: CASRPGQGASNEQFF
v_gene: TRBV3-1; j_gene: TRBJ2-7; abundance: few; d_gene: TRBD2; CDR3nt: TGTGCCAGCAGCAATAGCGGGAGTTCCCACGAGCAGTACTTC; CDR3aa: CASSNSGSSHEQYF
v_gene: TRBV20-1; j_gene: TRBJ2-3; abundance: few; d_gene: TRBD2; CDR3nt: TGCAGTGCGACCTCCAGCGGGAGGACCACAGATACGCAGTATTTT; CDR3aa: CSATSSGRTTDTQYF
v_gene: TRBV6-1; j_gene: TRBJ2-7; abundance: few; d_gene: NA; CDR3nt: TGTGCCAGCAGTGAAGAGAGCGGGACACCGTCCTACGAGCAGTACTTC; CDR3aa: CASSEESGTPSYEQYF
v_gene: TRBV28; j_gene: TRBJ2-7; abundance: NA; d_gene: TRBD1; CDR3nt: TGTGCCAGCAGTTTAACGGACAGGGGGCTCGGAGAGCAGTACTTC; CDR3aa: CASSLTDRGLGEQYF
v_gene: TRBV3-1; j_gene: TRBJ2-3; abundance: NA; d_gene: TRBD2; CDR3nt: TGTGCCAGCAGCCGAGCTCTAGCGGGGGGGCTGGATACGCAGTATTTT; CDR3aa: CASSRALAGGLDTQYF
v_gene: TRBV2; j_gene: TRBJ1-5; abundance: few; d_gene: TRBD1; CDR3nt: TGTGCCAGCAGCGTCGGACAGGGGGCTCAGCCCCAGCATTTT; CDR3aa: CASSVGQGAQPQHF